The 22 T cell receptor beta chains below were found in one sample sequenced in a study of neurological immune-mediated disorders. TCRdb redid the calling of the 5' RACE reads with MiXCR, one entry per CDR3 protein. Among roughly 36,000 distinct CDR3 sequences listed, roughly 6.9% were seen once. The material sequenced was CD4+ T cells from blood. Source of these receptors: a man between 50 and 59 years old in good health.

This clonotype showed up many times. The chain joins TRBV7-8 to TRBJ2-4; D possibly corresponds to TRBD2 (7 bases). The CDR3 has 15 amino acids. V lost 5 bases, J lost 7 bases, and 18 bases lay in between. CDR1 and CDR2 from the germline V gene are SGHVS and FQNEAQ. CDR3: CASSQRGRGGNIQYF. CDR3 nucleotides: TGTGCCAGCAGCCAACGCGGTAGGGGGGGGAACATTCAGTACTTC.

V and J are TRBV4-1 and TRBJ2-5; the D gene could be TRBD1 or TRBD2 (5 bases each). Between the trimmed V and J ends, which lost 10 bases and 5 bases, there was a span of 17 bases. Per the germline V gene, CDR1 is MGHRA and CDR2 is YSYEKL. This CDR3 has 13 residues. In DNA, the CDR3 is TGCGCCACGGCGAGAGGGGCCGGGGAGACCCAGTACTTC. Translated, it gives CATARGAGETQYF.

This clonotype was observed at least ten times. The chain is built from TRBV5-1 and TRBJ2-5, with 11 bases identical to TRBD1. V shed 4 bases, J shed 6 bases, and the junction held 5 bases outside the gene matches. Germline CDR1 and CDR2: SGHRS and YFSETQ. The CDR3 sequence is 14 residues long. In DNA form, the CDR3 reads TGCGCCAGCAGCGGGGGACAGGGGGGGAAGACCCAGTACTTC. This sequence encodes CASSGGQGGKTQYF.

This clonotype showed up many times. V gene TRBV7-2 combines with J gene TRBJ2-7; 8 bases are shared with TRBD1. CDR1 is SGHTA, CDR2 FQGNSA, per germline. The CDR3 totals 15 residues. J lost 1 base, V lost 1 base, and 3 bases had no gene match. CDR3 sequence: CASSLVRGQSYEQYF. The CDR3 bases are TGTGCCAGCAGCTTAGTCAGGGGGCAGTCCTACGAGCAGTACTTC.

This clonotype is a singleton in its sample. One junction end does not reproduce the germline sequence, and a read error may be involved. This rearrangement joins TRBV2 to TRBJ2-7; maybe TRBD1 (5 bases). Looked up from germline, CDR1 is SNHLY and CDR2 is FYNNEI. The CDR3 runs 12 residues. CDR3 sequence: CASSAWGYEKYF. The CDR3 bases are TGTGCCAGCAGTGCATGGGGCTACGAGAAGTACTTC.

This clonotype was seen ten or more times. The chain links TRBV10-3 to TRBJ2-7; tentatively, D is TRBD2 (5 bases). The V gene lost 10 bases and the J gene lost 5 bases, with 18 bases spanning the gap. The germline CDR1 and CDR2 sequences are ENHRY and SYGVKD. CDR3 length: 13 amino acids. Here the CDR3 reads CATTGGLQNEQYF. The CDR3 DNA follows: TGTGCCACCACCGGAGGACTGCAGAACGAGCAGTACTTC.

This clonotype was found many times. The chain uses TRBV18 and TRBJ2-1; TRBD2 matches 10 bases. V shed 2 bases, J shed 5 bases, and the junction held 9 bases outside the gene matches. From germline, CDR1 is KGHSH and CDR2 LQKENI. This CDR3 region has 17 residues. The CDR3 nucleotides are TGTGCCAGCTCACCATTTACTAGCGGGACTCTCGACAATGAGCAGTTCTTC. Its protein product is CASSPFTSGTLDNEQFF.

At least ten counts were recorded for this clonotype. The genes are TRBV13 and TRBJ2-7; TRBD2 matches at 12 bases. Germline V gives CDR1 PRHDT, CDR2 FYEKMQ (reference sequence). V gave up 5 bases and J gave up 7 bases; unmatched junction bases: 9. The CDR3 is 15 amino acids. The CDR3 protein is CASSLRTSGIWEQYF. In DNA, the CDR3 is TGTGCCAGCAGCCTCAGGACTAGCGGGATATGGGAGCAGTACTTC.

This clonotype was seen repeatedly, ten times or more. V usage is TRBV4-2 and J usage is TRBJ2-7; possibly TRBD2 for D (5 bases). The CDR3 covers 15 residues. The germline V gene encodes CDR1 LGHNA and CDR2 YNFKEQ. The V and J ends lost 0 bases and 4 bases respectively, with 13 bases between them. CDR3 coding DNA: TGTGCCAGCAGCCAAGAGAGGCGGGCTCCTTACGAGCAGTACTTC. Encoded protein: CASSQERRAPYEQYF.

This clonotype was recorded many times. V is TRBV25-1 and J is TRBJ2-7; 14 bases fit TRBD2. After removal of 0 bases from V and 6 bases from J, the junction contained 1 base not matched to a gene. Germline CDR1 reads MGHDK; CDR2 reads SYGVNS. This CDR3 is built from 15 residues. DNA of the CDR3: TGTGCCAGCAGTGAATACGGACTAGCGGGAGGCGAGCAGTACTTC. Translation gives CASSEYGLAGGEQYF.

This clonotype has ten or more counts. The gene calls are TRBV7-9 and TRBJ2-5; 11 nucleotides match TRBD1. CDR1 SEHNR and CDR2 FQNEAQ come from the germline V gene (reference sequence). This CDR3 is 15 amino acids long. V was pared by 6 bases and J by 5 bases, with 8 bases of the junction left unmatched. The CDR3 region has the DNA TGTGCCAGCAGTAAGGACAGGGGGCCGTCTGAGACCCAGTACTTC. The encoded protein is CASSKDRGPSETQYF.

This clonotype has a count of ten or more. The rearrangement joins TRBV20-1 to TRBJ2-5, with TRBD2 matching 7 bases. CDR1 and CDR2 (germline): DFQATT, SNEGSKA (reference sequence). J was trimmed by 0 bases and V by 3 bases; bases with no gene match: 4. The CDR3 is made up of 14 amino acids. The DNA of the CDR3 is TGCAGTGCTAGGGGCGGGAGTTACCAAGAGACCCAGTACTTC. This encodes CSARGGSYQETQYF.

This clonotype appeared many times. The J gene is TRBJ1-4, the V gene TRBV18; D possibly corresponds to TRBD1 (5 bases). V was pared by 2 bases and J by 8 bases, with 15 bases between. Germline loops: CDR1 KGHSH, CDR2 LQKENI. There are 15 residues in the CDR3. Written as DNA, the CDR3 is TGTGCCAGCTCACCAATCGGCGGGACGCAGGAAAAACTGTTTTTT. Protein sequence: CASSPIGGTQEKLFF.

This clonotype was picked up a small number of times. The rearrangement links TRBV6-1 to TRBJ1-4; tentative D call: TRBD1 (6 bases). V shed 7 bases and J shed 7 bases, with 19 bases lying between them. Germline CDR1 reads MNHNS; CDR2 reads SASEGT. The CDR3 spans 15 residues. The CDR3 reads CASTERGRGSEKLFF. CDR3 in DNA: TGTGCCAGCACCGAAAGGGGCAGGGGAAGTGAAAAACTGTTTTTT.

This clonotype was recorded many times. The chain couples TRBV5-1 to TRBJ2-2; 9 nucleotides match TRBD1. Germline CDR1 is SGHRS and CDR2 is YFSETQ. V shed 2 bases, J shed 5 bases, and the junction held 7 bases outside the gene matches. The CDR3 loop spans 16 amino acids. CDR3 coding DNA: TGCGCCAGCAGCTTCGGGACAGGGCTAAGGACCGGGGAGCTGTTTTTT. Amino acid sequence: CASSFGTGLRTGELFF.

There are many counts of this clonotype. J is TRBJ2-7 and V is TRBV14; 9 bases match TRBD2. Germline V lookup: CDR1 SGHDN, CDR2 FVKESK. CDR3 size: 15 residues. After removal of 3 bases from V and 0 bases from J, the junction contained 3 bases not matched to a gene. The CDR3 DNA reads TGTGCCAGCAGCCATAGCGGGGGTGTCTCCTACGAGCAGTACTTC. Protein product: CASSHSGGVSYEQYF.

This clonotype was counted at least ten times. The chain has TRBV6-2 or TRBV6-3 and TRBJ2-3; unclear D gene. Germline CDR1 MNHEY, CDR2 SVGEGT. CDR3 length: 12 amino acids. V was shortened by 6 bases and J by 4 bases, with 8 bases between the two germline ends. CDR3 sequence: CASSHQPDTQYF. CDR3 DNA sequence: TGTGCCAGCAGCCACCAACCAGATACGCAGTATTTT.

Many counts were recorded for this clonotype. The chain couples TRBV4-1 to TRBJ1-2; D not certain. Germline lookup yields CDR1 MGHRA and CDR2 YSYEKL. The CDR3 runs 13 residues. Trimming shortened V by 1 base and J by 6 bases, and 9 bases separated the two germline ends. The CDR3 DNA is TGCGCCAGCAGCCAAGCCCGGGTTGATGGCTACACCTTC. The encoded protein is CASSQARVDGYTF.

There are many counts of this clonotype. The chain uses TRBV18 and TRBJ2-5; 13 bases map to TRBD2. CDR3 length equals 15 residues. CDR1 and CDR2 from the germline V gene are KGHSH and LQKENI. With 0 bases clipped from V and 5 bases from J, the junction kept 0 bases outside the gene matches. The CDR3 sequence: CASSPPGLAGETQYF. CDR3 nucleotides: TGTGCCAGCTCACCACCGGGACTAGCGGGGGAGACCCAGTACTTC.

This clonotype was observed many times. The chain combines TRBV28 with TRBJ2-5; the match to TRBD1 covers 9 bases. The CDR3 totals 14 residues. V was pared by 11 bases and J by 9 bases, with 16 bases of the junction left unmatched. Per the germline V gene, CDR1 is MDHEN and CDR2 is SYDVKM. For the CDR3, the DNA is TGTGCCTGCATGCCCGGGACAGGGCTCGGGGCCCAGTACTTC. Encoded protein: CACMPGTGLGAQYF.

Points on this clonotype: A read error may be the cause here, since a much bigger clone is one base away. The chain has TRBV14 and TRBJ2-7, with D unresolved. The CDR3 covers 12 residues. The V end lost 3 bases, the J end lost 3 bases, and 6 bases lay between the germline ends. Germline V lookup: CDR1 SGHDN, CDR2 FVKESK. For the CDR3, the DNA is TGTGCCAGCAGCCACGGTGGCTACGAGCAGTACTTC. Translation: CASSHGGYEQYF.

This clonotype has ten or more counts. V usage is TRBV5-5 and J usage is TRBJ2-7, with D perhaps TRBD2 (5 bases). CDR3 length equals 13 residues. In germline, CDR1 is SGHKS, CDR2 YYEKEE (reference sequence). Trimming stripped 3 bases from V and 5 bases from J, with 12 bases between. This CDR3 reads CASSWVRVDEQYF. The CDR3 coding sequence is TGTGCCAGCAGCTGGGTGAGGGTCGACGAGCAGTACTTC.